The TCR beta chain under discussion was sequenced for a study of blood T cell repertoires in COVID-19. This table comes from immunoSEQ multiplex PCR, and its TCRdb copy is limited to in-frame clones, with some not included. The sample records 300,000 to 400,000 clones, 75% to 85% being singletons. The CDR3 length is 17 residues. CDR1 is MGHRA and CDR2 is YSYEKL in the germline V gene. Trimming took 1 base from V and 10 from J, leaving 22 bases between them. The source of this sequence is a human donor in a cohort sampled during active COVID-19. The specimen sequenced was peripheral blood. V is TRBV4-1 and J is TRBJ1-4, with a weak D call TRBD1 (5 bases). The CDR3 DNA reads TGCGCCAGCAGCCAAGTATTCAGTGAGGAGGGACTTTCAAAACTGTTTTTT. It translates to CASSQVFSEEGLSKLFF.